These 27 T cell receptor beta chains were sequenced from one sample in a study of human T cells and chemical hapten exposure. MiXCR, run by TCRdb on the RACE reads, gives a single entry per CDR3 protein. The repertoire consists of about 70,000 distinct CDR3 sequences, with 8.5% to 9% occurring once and the leading ten covering around 3.6%. Time point here: patch test 2, 6 weeks after DPC sensitization. Indicated treatment: therapeutic diphenylcyclopropenone sensitization with weekly scalp DPC. The material was whole blood, obtained in connection with sensitization to the hapten diphenylcyclopropenone (DPC). The receptors were gathered from a woman in her forties or fifties with alopecia areata. Some clones in this sample may be carry-over from other donors' samples.

This clonotype has at least ten counts. CDR3 loop: CASSYGQGQETQYF. The CDR3 bases are TGTGCCAGCAGTTACGGGCAGGGACAAGAGACCCAGTACTTC. V usage is TRBV6-2 or TRBV6-3 and J usage is TRBJ2-5, with D possibly TRBD1 on 5 matching bases. The germline CDR1 and CDR2 sequences are MNHEY and SVGEGT. The CDR3 is 14 amino acids. With 2 bases removed from V and 2 bases from J, the gap between germline ends came to 9 bases.

This clonotype was picked up many times. This sequence joins TRBV6-6 and TRBJ2-3; D not resolved. The V and J ends lost 0 bases and 6 bases respectively, with 22 bases between them. The CDR3 has 18 residues. Germline lookup yields CDR1 MNHNY and CDR2 SVGAGI (reference sequence). In nucleotides, the CDR3 is TGTGCCAGCAGTTACTCGAGGAGCCCAATCCTTAGTGTGGATACGCAGTATTTT. The encoded protein is CASSYSRSPILSVDTQYF.

This clonotype has a count of ten or more. The chain carries TRBV5-1 and TRBJ1-1, with 8 bases identical to TRBD1. CDR3 size: 15 residues. The V segment lost 0 bases and the J segment 5 bases; nucleotides outside the gene matches: 6. The germline gives CDR1 SGHRS, CDR2 YFSETQ. This CDR3 reads CASSLATGVVTEAFF. Written as DNA, the CDR3 is TGCGCCAGCAGCTTGGCGACAGGGGTTGTAACTGAAGCTTTCTTT.

Ten or more counts support this clonotype. This sequence joins TRBV12-3 or TRBV12-4 and TRBJ1-2; TRBD1 is a possible D gene (5 bases). Trimming took 3 bases from V and 7 from J, leaving 12 bases between them. This CDR3 spans 13 amino acids. CDR3 sequence: CASSFGQGAGYTF. The DNA of the CDR3 is TGTGCCAGCAGTTTTGGGCAGGGAGCTGGCTACACCTTC.

A few counts support this clonotype. J is TRBJ2-3 and V is TRBV6-6, with D hard to call. Trimming shortened V by 0 bases and J by 1 base, and 8 bases separated the two germline ends. The germline V gene has CDR1 MNHNY and CDR2 SVGAGI (reference sequence). The CDR3 covers 15 residues. Here the CDR3 DNA reads TGTGCCAGCAGTTACTCAGACTCCCGCACAGATACGCAGTATTTT. Translation: CASSYSDSRTDTQYF.

This clonotype was seen more than once but under ten times. The rearrangement uses TRBV20-1 and TRBJ2-1; tentative D call: TRBD1 (5 bases). The length of the CDR3 is 13 residues. V lost 7 bases, J lost 5 bases, and 15 bases lay in between. CDR1 is DFQATT and CDR2 is SNEGSKA in the germline V gene (reference sequence). CDR3 sequence (DNA): TGCAGTGTTCTCAAAATAGGGGACAATGAGCAGTTCTTC. Translated: CSVLKIGDNEQFF.

This chain links TRBV12-2 with TRBJ2-7; whether TRBD1, the table's D call, matches the DNA was not checked. TRBV12-2 is an annotated pseudogene. This CDR3 is 17 amino acids long. CDR3 sequence (DNA): TGTGCAAGTCGCTTAGCGCCGGGCGCATTAGTGCCTTCCGAGCAGTACTTC. As protein: CASRLAPGALVPSEQYF.

The chain recombines TRBV18 with TRBJ1-2; TRBD1 is a possible D gene (5 bases). The CDR3 spans 13 residues. The germline V and J ends were trimmed by 4 bases and 4 bases, with 10 bases remaining between them. Per germline, CDR1 KGHSH and CDR2 LQKENI. The CDR3 DNA is TGTGCCAGCTCACAAGGGACCGGCTATGGCTACACCTTC. Protein sequence: CASSQGTGYGYTF. The whole variable domain, remainder taken from reference TRBV18 and TRBJ1-2, is NAGVMQNPRHLVRRRGQEARLRCSPMKGHSHVYWYRQLPEEGLKFMVYLQKENIIDESGMPKERFSAEFPKEGPSILRIQQVVRGDSAAYFCASSQGTGYGYTFGSGTRLTVV.

There are many counts of this clonotype. The CDR3 sequence: CASSYGPNTDTQYF. For the CDR3, the DNA is TGTGCCAGCAGTTATGGACCGAACACAGATACGCAGTATTTT. The chain joins TRBV12-3 or TRBV12-4 to TRBJ2-3; no clear D gene. V was trimmed by 4 bases and J by 2 bases, leaving 10 bases between them. The CDR3 length is 14 residues.

The rearrangement links TRBV12-3 or TRBV12-4 to TRBJ2-7; 7 nucleotides match TRBD1. This CDR3 is built from 14 residues. V shed 3 bases and J 2 bases; nucleotides not matched to a gene: 4. For the CDR3, the DNA is TGTGCCAGCAGTTTCTCAGGGGGACCCTACGAGCAGTACTTC. Protein: CASSFSGGPYEQYF.

The chain combines TRBV10-3 with TRBJ1-6; no firm D call. This CDR3 comprises 13 residues. Looked up from germline, CDR1 is ENHRY and CDR2 is SYGVKD. V shed 6 bases and J shed 6 bases, with 9 bases lying between them. The CDR3 DNA reads as TGTGCCATCAGAAATGTGGGTAATTCACCCCTCCACTTT. Translated, it gives CAIRNVGNSPLHF.

This clonotype turned up a few times. The V gene is TRBV6-1, the J gene TRBJ2-7, with D perhaps TRBD1 (5 bases). The CDR3 runs 13 residues. The V end was cut by 2 bases, the J end by 3 bases, with 8 bases between. CDR1 and CDR2 from the germline V gene are MNHNS and SASEGT. Here the CDR3 DNA reads TGTGCCAGCAGTGAACTAGACAGCTACGAGCAGTACTTC. It is translated as CASSELDSYEQYF.

This clonotype was picked up a small number of times. This chain uses TRBV19 with TRBJ1-5; D is possibly TRBD1 (5 bases). Germline-derived CDR1 and CDR2 are LNHDA and SQIVND (reference sequence). V lost 5 bases, J lost 0 bases, and 14 bases lay in between. This CDR3 spans 16 amino acids. The CDR3 DNA reads as TGTGCCAGTAGTGGGGAGGACATCTATAGCAATCAGCCCCAGCATTTT. Its translation is CASSGEDIYSNQPQHF.

The chain has TRBV19 and TRBJ1-5; D gene ambiguous. The germline gives CDR1 LNHDA, CDR2 SQIVND (reference sequence). V lost 0 bases and J lost 9, with 18 bases in between. The CDR3 is 16 amino acids. CDR3 coding DNA: TGTGCCAGTAGTATAGATCTGGGCAGTCTTAGCCCGCCCCAGCATTTT. It codes for CASSIDLGSLSPPQHF.

The sample holds many counts of this clonotype. This chain joins TRBV5-1 and TRBJ1-6; D is ambiguous. This CDR3 contains 14 residues. Per germline, CDR1 SGHRS and CDR2 YFSETQ. V dropped 0 bases and J dropped 10 bases, with 11 bases sitting between them. As DNA, the CDR3 is TGCGCCAGCAGCTTGGAGCCAGGAAGGTCACCCCTCCACTTT. As protein: CASSLEPGRSPLHF. Variable domain in full (rest from reference TRBV5-1 and TRBJ1-6): KAGVTQTPRYLIKTRGQQVTLSCSPISGHRSVSWYQQTPGQGLQFLFEYFSETQRNKGNFPGRFSGRQFSNSRSEMNVSTLELGDSALYLCASSLEPGRSPLHFGNGTRLTVT.

The rearrangement uses TRBV6-5 and TRBJ2-7; 8 bases map to TRBD1. The CDR3 covers 16 residues. Trimming at V came to 4 bases and at J to 5 bases, leaving 13 bases not matched to a gene. CDR1 and CDR2 from the germline V gene are MNHEY and SVGAGI. CDR3 DNA sequence: TGTGCCAGCAGTTTCCGCTCACAGGGGGAAGGTCACGAGCAGTACTTC. It translates to CASSFRSQGEGHEQYF.

The chain combines TRBV7-6 with TRBJ2-7, with D possibly matching TRBD2 (6 bases). The CDR3 covers 15 residues. Germline V CDR1 and CDR2: SGHVS, FNYEAQ. Trimming pared 1 base from V and 4 bases from J, leaving 14 bases between. The CDR3 here is CASSLVGDSVYEQYF. The CDR3 DNA is TGTGCCAGCAGCTTAGTTGGGGACTCTGTGTACGAGCAGTACTTC.

Points on this clonotype: A read error may be the cause here, since a much bigger clone is one base away. This sequence joins TRBV28 and TRBJ1-1; TRBD1 aligns across 8 bases. CDR1 MDHEN and CDR2 SYDVKM come from the germline V gene. This CDR3 has 14 amino acids. The CDR3 coding sequence is TGTCCCAGCAGTTTAGGGGCAGGGGGCGTGGAGGCTTTCTTT. This translates into CPSSLGAGGVEAFF.

Points on this clonotype: At one end the junction does not follow the germline gene, possibly because of a read error. The J gene is TRBJ2-3, the V gene TRBV18; the D is unclear. The CDR3 extends over 12 amino acids. Germline-derived CDR1 and CDR2 are KGHSH and LQKENI. The DNA for the CDR3 is TGTGCCAGCACACCAAACGGAGATACGCAGTATTTT. It is translated as CASTPNGDTQYF. The whole variable domain, filled in from reference TRBV18 and TRBJ2-3, reads NAGVMQNPRHLVRRRGQEARLRCSPMKGHSHVYWYRQLPEEGLKFMVYLQKENIIDESGMPKERFSAEFPKEGPSILRIQQVVRGDSAAYFCASTPNGDTQYFGPGTRLTVL.

The sample holds many counts of this clonotype. V usage is TRBV6-1 and J usage is TRBJ1-1; 7 nucleotides line up with TRBD1. V gave up 1 base and J gave up 10 bases; unmatched junction bases: 6. CDR1 and CDR2 from the germline V gene are MNHNS and SASEGT. The CDR3 runs to 13 residues. CDR3 protein: CASSEGQGIRAFF. CDR3 bases: TGTGCCAGCAGTGAAGGACAGGGAATCAGAGCTTTCTTT.

This clonotype was counted only a few times. The chain is built from TRBV11-3 and TRBJ2-1, with 8 nucleotides matching TRBD1. V lost 4 bases and J lost 5; bases outside the gene matches: 4. Germline CDR1 and CDR2: SGHNT and YENEEA. The CDR3 is made up of 14 amino acids. The CDR3 sequence: CASSSNRGDNEQFF. For the CDR3, the DNA is TGTGCCAGCAGCTCAAACAGGGGGGACAATGAGCAGTTCTTC.

There are many counts of this clonotype. This chain uses TRBV5-1 with TRBJ1-1; tentative D call: TRBD1 (5 bases). V gave up 0 bases and J gave up 1 base, with 10 bases separating them. There are 15 residues in the CDR3. The germline gives CDR1 SGHRS, CDR2 YFSETQ. CDR3 in amino acids: CASSLDRGWNTEAFF. In DNA, the CDR3 is TGCGCCAGCAGCTTGGATAGGGGTTGGAACACTGAAGCTTTCTTT. The full variable domain, in which reference TRBV5-1 and TRBJ1-1 provide the parts outside the CDR3, is KAGVTQTPRYLIKTRGQQVTLSCSPISGHRSVSWYQQTPGQGLQFLFEYFSETQRNKGNFPGRFSGRQFSNSRSEMNVSTLELGDSALYLCASSLDRGWNTEAFFGQGTRLTVV.

This clonotype appeared once. This chain connects TRBV7-2 to TRBJ2-3; 8 bases agree with TRBD2. V trimming: 6 bases; J trimming: 1 base; junction bases outside the gene matches: 3. From germline, CDR1 is SGHTA and CDR2 FQGNSA. The CDR3 spans 14 residues. CDR3 residues: CASRLAVRTDTQYF. The CDR3 DNA is TGTGCCAGCAGACTAGCGGTCCGCACAGATACGCAGTATTTT.

This clonotype occurred many times. The chain couples TRBV10-3 to TRBJ1-2; 9 bases align to TRBD1. Germline loops: CDR1 ENHRY, CDR2 SYGVKD. This CDR3 spans 16 amino acids. The ends lost 0 bases at V and 4 bases at J; junction bases unmatched: 6. Here the CDR3 reads CAISESRTGEIYGYTF. The CDR3 nucleotides read TGTGCCATCAGTGAGTCGCGGACAGGGGAAATCTATGGCTACACCTTC.

This clonotype was detected ten times or more. The rearrangement uses TRBV27 and TRBJ2-3; no definite D call. This CDR3 spans 14 amino acids. Trimming stripped 3 bases from V and 2 bases from J, with 9 bases between. Germline lookup yields CDR1 MNHEY and CDR2 SMNVEV (reference sequence). The CDR3 nucleotides are TGTGCCAGCAGTTTCGCAGGAGTCACAGATACGCAGTATTTT. Protein product: CASSFAGVTDTQYF.

The gene calls are TRBV6-6 and TRBJ2-7; TRBD1 matches 10 bases. Per the germline V gene, CDR1 is MNHNY and CDR2 is SVGAGI (reference sequence). Germline trimming cut 8 bases from V and 6 bases from J; bases unmatched to any gene: 7. The CDR3 covers 13 residues. This chain's CDR3 is CASYDRGRGEQYF. CDR3 sequence (DNA): TGTGCCAGCTACGACAGGGGGCGTGGCGAGCAGTACTTC.

The chain uses TRBV5-1 and TRBJ2-7, with D unresolved. Germline V gene sequence: CDR1 SGHRS, CDR2 YFSETQ. The CDR3 runs to 12 residues. V gave up 4 bases and J gave up 0 bases, with 5 bases separating them. CDR3 DNA sequence: TGCGCCAGCAGCGCAGACTCCTACGAGCAGTACTTC. This sequence encodes CASSADSYEQYF.